The source of this TCR beta chain is a study of cytomegalovirus exposure and HLA in healthy donors. The study ran its PCR with 60 Vbeta and 13 Jbeta primers. TCRdb's copy holds only in-frame clones and misses some; the assay was immunoSEQ multiplex PCR. The table includes 64,000 or so clones, roughly 70% detected once. Overall study results and limits: There were some V segments, including TRBV6-2 and TRBV6-3, excluded as indistinguishable. Reported results showed that the classifier diagnosed cytomegalovirus status with high specificity and sensitivity.

As for this clone: Its antigen is not identified.

CDR1 is MNHEY and CDR2 is SMNVEV in the germline V gene (reference sequence). Deletions cut 10 bases from V and 4 bases from J, with 19 bases between. The CDR3 has 14 residues. This sequence joins TRBV27 and TRBJ2-5; D unclear. The sequencing sample was made of PBMCs. The clonotype comes from a woman aged 50 to 60 in good health and CMV-seropositive. The CDR3: CATGRKPTTETQYF. CDR3 DNA sequence: TGTGCCACGGGTCGGAAACCAACAACAGAGACCCAGTACTTC.